The T cell receptor beta chain under discussion was sequenced for a study of cytomegalovirus exposure and HLA in healthy donors. This PCR relied on a set of 60 Vbeta primers and 13 Jbeta primers. Measured with immunoSEQ multiplex PCR; TCRdb has only the in-frame clones, and not every one. The table lists about 130,000 clones, 70% to 75% of them singletons. CDR3 length: 15 residues. Trimming shortened V by 1 base and J by 2 bases, and 10 bases separated the two germline ends. Germline lookup yields CDR1 SGHDT and CDR2 YYEEEE. The sequence derives from a woman in her forties in good health and CMV-seropositive. Sequenced material: PBMCs. This chain uses TRBV5-6 with TRBJ2-1, with D tentatively TRBD2 (5 bases). CDR3 bases: TGTGCCAGCAGCTTGTGGGAGTCCCCCTACAATGAGCAGTTCTTC. This codes for CASSLWESPYNEQFF. The full variable domain, rest sourced from reference TRBV5-6 and TRBJ2-1, is DAGVTQSPTHLIKTRGQQVTLRCSPKSGHDTVSWYQQALGQGPQFIFQYYEEEERQRGNFPDRFSGHQFPNYSSELNVNALLLGDSALYLCASSLWESPYNEQFFGPGTRLTVL.